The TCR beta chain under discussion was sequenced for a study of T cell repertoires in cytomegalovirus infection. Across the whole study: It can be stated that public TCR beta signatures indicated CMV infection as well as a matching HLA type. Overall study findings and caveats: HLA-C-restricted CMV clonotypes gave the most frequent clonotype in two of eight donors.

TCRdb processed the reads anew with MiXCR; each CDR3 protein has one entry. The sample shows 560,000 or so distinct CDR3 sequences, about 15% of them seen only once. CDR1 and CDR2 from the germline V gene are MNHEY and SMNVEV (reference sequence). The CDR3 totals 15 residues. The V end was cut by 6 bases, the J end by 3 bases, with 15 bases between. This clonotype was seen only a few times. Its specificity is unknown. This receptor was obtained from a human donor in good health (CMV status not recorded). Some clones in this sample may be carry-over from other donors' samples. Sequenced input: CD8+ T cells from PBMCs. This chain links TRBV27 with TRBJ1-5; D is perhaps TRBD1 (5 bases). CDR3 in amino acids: CASSLGAGVNQPQHF. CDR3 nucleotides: TGTGCCAGCAGCCTAGGGGCCGGGGTCAATCAGCCCCAGCATTTT.